The 22 T cell receptor beta chains presented below share a single source sample, sequenced in a study of CD8 T cells in ankylosing spondylitis. One entry per CDR3 protein, called by TCRdb with MiXCR from the 5' RACE reads. The sample lists approximately 340,000 distinct CDR3 sequences; roughly 14% were seen once. The sequenced sample consisted of blood, either unsorted or a sorted T cell fraction (not recorded which). These receptors originate from a male donor with ankylosing spondylitis or in good health (not recorded which).

The rearrangement joins TRBV6-1 to TRBJ2-3, with D perhaps TRBD1 (6 bases). Per the germline V gene, CDR1 is MNHNS and CDR2 is SASEGT. Trimming pared 5 bases from V and 5 bases from J, leaving 17 bases between. The CDR3 is made up of 15 amino acids. The CDR3 reads CASSRITGTEDTQYF. The CDR3 DNA reads as TGTGCCAGCAGTCGAATCACAGGGACCGAAGATACGCAGTATTTT.

The V call is TRBV11-2, the J call TRBJ2-1; weak D call: TRBD2 (5 bases). This CDR3 has 16 residues. Trimming cost V 5 bases and J 8 bases, with 22 bases left between them. Germline V CDR1 and CDR2: SGHAT, FQNNGV. CDR3 sequence (DNA): TGTGCCAGCAGCATCCGGACTTCCCCCTTTTGGTATGAGCAGTTCTTC. Translated: CASSIRTSPFWYEQFF.

The rearrangement uses TRBV10-3 and TRBJ2-1, with 7 bases lining up with TRBD2. V was clipped by 4 bases and J by 6 bases; unmatched bases: 15. Germline V gene sequence: CDR1 ENHRY, CDR2 SYGVKD. The CDR3 is made up of 17 amino acids. The CDR3 loop is CAISAHAGGRGGNEQFF. Written as DNA, the CDR3 is TGTGCCATCAGTGCTCATGCCGGGGGGAGGGGAGGCAATGAGCAGTTCTTC.

This clonotype has a handful of counts. V usage is TRBV5-1 and J usage is TRBJ2-7, with a tentative D call TRBD1 (5 bases). Germline V gene sequence: CDR1 SGHRS, CDR2 YFSETQ. The V gene lost 2 bases and the J gene lost 3 bases, with 12 bases spanning the gap. The CDR3 has 14 residues. The CDR3 DNA reads as TGCGCCAGCAGCTTTGGGCAGGGCGACTACGAGCAGTACTTC. Translated, it gives CASSFGQGDYEQYF. The full variable domain, completed using reference TRBV5-1 and TRBJ2-7, is KAGVTQTPRYLIKTRGQQVTLSCSPISGHRSVSWYQQTPGQGLQFLFEYFSETQRNKGNFPGRFSGRQFSNSRSEMNVSTLELGDSALYLCASSFGQGDYEQYFGPGTRLTVT.

In this sample, this clonotype turned up many times. The rearrangement uses TRBV7-9 and TRBJ2-6; TRBD1 is a possible D gene (5 bases). Germline V gene sequence: CDR1 SEHNR, CDR2 FQNEAQ (reference sequence). Deletions cut 5 bases from V and 1 base from J, with 6 bases between. There are 14 residues in the CDR3. CDR3 DNA sequence: TGTGCCAGCAGCAGACAGTCTGGGGCCAACGTCCTGACTTTC. Residues: CASSRQSGANVLTF.

This chain uses TRBV2 with TRBJ2-5, with D tentatively TRBD2 (6 bases). The CDR3 runs 13 residues. CDR1 is SNHLY and CDR2 is FYNNEI in the germline V gene. V was pared by 10 bases and J by 4 bases, with 16 bases between. The CDR3 loop reads CATHRGSTETQYF. CDR3 coding DNA: TGTGCCACCCACCGGGGGTCTACAGAGACCCAGTACTTC.

This clonotype was recorded a few times. The chain links TRBV19 to TRBJ2-5; D remains unclear. Germline CDR1 and CDR2: LNHDA and SQIVND (reference sequence). The CDR3 is 15 residues long. V lost 3 bases to trimming and J lost 3 bases, with 14 bases between them. The CDR3 nucleotides read TGTGCCAGTAGTATTGCGCAGACCCCCGAAGAGACCCAGTACTTC. This gives the protein CASSIAQTPEETQYF.

This clonotype was detected only a few times. The chain has TRBV6-1 and TRBJ2-2; a weak D match, TRBD2 (5 bases). The CDR3 totals 17 residues. The germline V gene encodes CDR1 MNHNS and CDR2 SASEGT. V gave up 5 bases and J gave up 6 bases, with 22 bases separating them. This chain's CDR3 is CASSHAGRVLGAGELFF. The CDR3 DNA reads TGTGCCAGCAGTCACGCGGGCCGGGTTTTAGGAGCCGGGGAGCTGTTTTTT.

This rearrangement joins TRBV6-1 to TRBJ2-1; weak D call: TRBD2 (6 bases). The CDR3 length is 17 residues. The V and J ends lost 6 bases and 4 bases respectively, with 22 bases between them. Germline V gene sequence: CDR1 MNHNS, CDR2 SASEGT. The CDR3 is CASRDGTFSSRYNEQFF. The CDR3 DNA reads TGTGCCAGCAGAGACGGGACTTTCTCTTCTCGGTACAATGAGCAGTTCTTC.

A few counts support this clonotype. The chain has TRBV27 and TRBJ2-2, with D possibly being TRBD1 (7 bases). V was trimmed by 3 bases and J by 5 bases, leaving 13 bases between them. Per germline, CDR1 MNHEY and CDR2 SMNVEV (reference sequence). This CDR3 is built from 15 residues. Here the CDR3 reads CASSFETGRTGELFF. The CDR3 bases are TGTGCCAGCAGTTTCGAGACAGGGAGGACCGGGGAGCTGTTTTTT.

The chain links TRBV25-1 to TRBJ2-7; TRBD1 matches 8 bases. This CDR3 is 16 amino acids long. Losses at the gene ends were 1 base for V and 9 bases for J; bases not matched to a gene: 14. The germline gives CDR1 MGHDK, CDR2 SYGVNS. The CDR3 sequence is CASSEWGGQGFRGQYF. CDR3 in DNA: TGTGCCAGCAGTGAATGGGGAGGACAGGGTTTTCGTGGGCAGTACTTC.

Only a few counts were recorded for this clonotype. The CDR3 protein is CSARDNRNTEAFF. The CDR3 DNA is TGCAGTGCTAGAGATAACAGGAACACTGAAGCTTTCTTT. J is TRBJ1-1 and V is TRBV20-1, with unresolved D. The germline gives CDR1 DFQATT, CDR2 SNEGSKA (reference sequence). The CDR3 spans 13 residues. Trimming took 0 bases from V and 1 from J, leaving 6 bases between them.

A few counts support this clonotype. Here the CDR3 reads CAWSWTYNEQFF. In DNA form, the CDR3 reads TGTGCCTGGAGTTGGACCTACAATGAGCAGTTCTTC. The chain links TRBV30 to TRBJ2-1; D remains ambiguous. CDR1 GTSNPN and CDR2 SVGIG come from the germline V gene (reference sequence). V was shortened by 2 bases and J by 2 bases, with 4 bases between the two germline ends. This CDR3 has 12 residues.

The chain combines TRBV3-1 with TRBJ1-1; TRBD1 might be the D (5 bases). Per the germline V gene, CDR1 is LGHDT and CDR2 is YNNKEL (reference sequence). CDR3 length: 14 amino acids. Trimming took off 7 bases at V and 1 base at J, with 13 bases between the two ends. CDR3 protein: CASMPWGGNTEAFF. The CDR3 DNA sequence: TGTGCCAGCATGCCATGGGGGGGGAACACTGAAGCTTTCTTT.

This clonotype was seen a handful of times. The rearrangement links TRBV5-6 to TRBJ2-1; the D gene is possibly TRBD2 (6 bases). Germline V gene sequence: CDR1 SGHDT, CDR2 YYEEEE. The CDR3 has 14 residues. V gave up 4 bases and J gave up 5 bases, with 13 bases separating them. The DNA of the CDR3 is TGTGCCAGCAGCGTTTATGGGACTGACAATGAGCAGTTCTTC. It yields the protein CASSVYGTDNEQFF.

The genes are TRBV24-1 and TRBJ2-3; 8 bases are shared with TRBD2. The CDR3 consists of 16 residues. The germline gives CDR1 KGHDR, CDR2 SFDVKD. Unmatched junction bases numbered 5, after V lost 4 bases and J lost 0 bases. CDR3 sequence (DNA): TGTGCCACCAGTGACCGGGAGGGGACTAGCACAGATACGCAGTATTTT. It translates to CATSDREGTSTDTQYF.

This clonotype was found many times. The chain recombines TRBV12-3 or TRBV12-4 with TRBJ1-3; D uncertain. The CDR3 sequence is 14 residues long. The germline V and J ends were trimmed by 2 bases and 1 base, with 6 bases remaining between them. CDR3 amino acids: CASSLSGSGNTIYF. The CDR3 DNA reads as TGTGCCAGCAGTTTATCGGGATCTGGAAACACCATATATTTT.

A few counts support this clonotype. The chain recombines TRBV12-5 with TRBJ2-1, with D uncertain. V lost 6 bases, J lost 5 bases, and 5 bases lay in between. The CDR3 length is 11 residues. CDR1 LGHNT and CDR2 FRNRAP come from the germline V gene. CDR3 nucleotides: TGTGCTAGTGGGCAGAACAATGAGCAGTTCTTC. Translating it yields CASGQNNEQFF.

This clonotype was detected only a few times. The J gene is TRBJ2-7, the V gene TRBV10-3; 8 bases match TRBD1. The CDR3 is made up of 15 amino acids. Germline CDR1 and CDR2: ENHRY and SYGVKD. V lost 3 bases, J lost 2 bases, and 6 bases stayed unmatched. CDR3 sequence: CAISEPDRAAYEQYF. CDR3 nucleotide sequence: TGTGCCATCAGTGAACCGGACAGGGCAGCCTACGAGCAGTACTTC.

The chain uses TRBV5-1 and TRBJ2-5, with unresolved D. Trimming cost V 4 bases and J 0 bases, with 7 bases left between them. CDR3 length equals 13 residues. Germline V gene lookup returns CDR1 SGHRS and CDR2 YFSETQ. CDR3 sequence (DNA): TGCGCCAGCAGCAACAAGGACCAAGAGACCCAGTACTTC. It codes for CASSNKDQETQYF.

The chain couples TRBV6-5 to TRBJ2-7; 10 bases line up with TRBD1. The CDR3 runs 15 residues. From germline, CDR1 is MNHEY and CDR2 SVGAGI. Trimming removed 0 bases from V and 4 bases from J; junction bases left unmatched: 3. The CDR3 here is CASSYSRGQGYEQYF. Written as DNA, the CDR3 is TGTGCCAGCAGTTACTCGAGGGGACAGGGGTACGAGCAGTACTTC.

This clonotype was counted between two and nine times. V gene TRBV5-1 combines with J gene TRBJ2-1; D possibly corresponds to TRBD1 (6 bases). V was clipped by 4 bases and J by 2 bases, with 13 bases between them. CDR1 is SGHRS and CDR2 is YFSETQ in the germline V gene. The CDR3 extends over 15 amino acids. CDR3 in DNA: TGCGCCAGCAGCCGGACAGCCGATGCCTACAATGAGCAGTTCTTC. Residues: CASSRTADAYNEQFF.